This TCR beta chain was captured by sequencing in a study of shared clonotypes between healthy human individuals. This CDR3 is 14 amino acids long. V was cut by 4 bases and J by 2 bases, with 11 bases left in between. Germline V gives CDR1 MNHNS, CDR2 SASEGT. TCRdb's copy holds only in-frame clones and misses some; the assay was immunoSEQ multiplex PCR. The sample lists 2 million to 3 million clones, 90% to 95% occurring once. The source is a man aged 18 to 29 in good health. Some clones in this sample may be carry-over from other donors' samples. The specimen was naive CD4+ T cells from PBMCs. The subset was: CD45RA+ positively selected. The chain couples TRBV6-1 to TRBJ2-5, with TRBD1 as a possible D gene (6 bases). DNA of the CDR3: TGTGCCAGCAGTGCGCCGGGACAACAAGAGACCCAGTACTTC. This translates into CASSAPGQQETQYF.